These 30 T cell receptor beta chains came from one sample sequenced in a study of blood T cell repertoires in COVID-19. Using immunoSEQ multiplex PCR, the repertoire was profiled, and TCRdb retains in-frame clones only, with some absent. There are about 190,000 clones in the sample; approximately 87% occur only once, and roughly an eighth lies in the top ten. The sample was peripheral blood. Every receptor here comes from a woman aged 70 to 79 with COVID-19, enrolled during active disease.

The chain uses TRBV5-1 and TRBJ2-5; D may be TRBD1 (6 bases). Trimming took off 5 bases at V and 5 bases at J, with 13 bases between the two ends. CDR3 length: 13 amino acids. The germline gives CDR1 SGHRS, CDR2 YFSETQ. The CDR3 here is CASRSTGSETQYF. The CDR3 region has the DNA TGCGCCAGCAGATCAACAGGGTCGGAGACCCAGTACTTC.

The chain has TRBV28 and TRBJ2-3; TRBD1 agrees at 9 bases. CDR1 is MDHEN and CDR2 is SYDVKM in the germline V gene. CDR3 length equals 16 residues. V was clipped by 2 bases and J by 5 bases; unmatched bases: 8. CDR3 DNA sequence: TGTGCCAGCAGTTTAGGGCCGGGACAGGGTGAAGATACGCAGTATTTT. This sequence encodes CASSLGPGQGEDTQYF. The full variable domain, its missing parts supplied by reference TRBV28 and TRBJ2-3, is DVKVTQSSRYLVKRTGEKVFLECVQDMDHENMFWYRQDPGLGLRLIYFSYDVKMKEKGDIPEGYSVSREKKERFSLILESASTNQTSMYLCASSLGPGQGEDTQYFGPGTRLTVL.

This clone was observed a single time. One end of the junction fails to match germline, which may point to a read error. The chain carries TRBV11-1 and TRBJ2-5, with 9 bases matching TRBD2. Germline CDR1 reads SGHAT; CDR2 reads FQDESV (reference sequence). The CDR3 covers 12 residues. The CDR3 protein is CASSLEGGRVNF. CDR3 in DNA: TGTGCCAGCAGCTTAGAAGGCGGGAGGGTCAACTTC.

This chain joins TRBV28 and TRBJ1-2; 7 positions match TRBD1. Trimming removed 8 bases from V and 11 bases from J; junction bases left unmatched: 11. Germline loops: CDR1 MDHEN, CDR2 SYDVKM. This CDR3 is built from 12 residues. CDR3 in DNA: TGTGCCAGCTTCCCCGCAGGGGGAAGTTACACCTTC. Encoded protein: CASFPAGGSYTF.

The gene calls are TRBV6-4 and TRBJ1-2, with a tentative D call TRBD1 (6 bases). The CDR3 is made up of 11 amino acids. V lost 4 bases and J 8 bases, leaving 8 bases between the germline ends. Germline V gives CDR1 MRHNA, CDR2 SNTAGT. The CDR3 bases are TGTGCCAGCAGTGGGGGACAAGGCTACACCTTC. This encodes CASSGGQGYTF.

The chain couples TRBV10-3 to TRBJ1-3; 7 positions match TRBD1. This CDR3 contains 15 residues. Germline V lookup: CDR1 ENHRY, CDR2 SYGVKD. Germline trimming cut 6 bases from V and 3 bases from J; bases unmatched to any gene: 8. The CDR3 nucleotides read TGTGCCATCAGGGAAACGACAGGGAATGGAAACACCATATATTTT. Encoded protein: CAIRETTGNGNTIYF.

A single count supports this clone. The chain has TRBV28 and TRBJ2-3, with 7 bases identical to TRBD2. Germline CDR1 MDHEN, CDR2 SYDVKM. This CDR3 region has 18 residues. Trimming removed 5 bases from V and 2 bases from J; junction bases left unmatched: 16. In nucleotides, the CDR3 is TGTGCCAGCAGTGAGAACCGGGAGGTCCTAAAAAACACAGATACGCAGTATTTT. Encoded protein: CASSENREVLKNTDTQYF.

V is TRBV3-1 (or the pseudogene TRBV3-2) and J is TRBJ1-6; 7 nucleotides line up with TRBD1. Germline values: CDR1 LGHDT, CDR2 YNNKEL (reference sequence). The CDR3 has 14 amino acids. The J segment lost 8 bases and the V segment lost 6 bases, leaving 7 bases of the junction unmatched. CDR3 bases: TGTGCCAGCAGGCAGACAGGGAGTCATTCACCCCTCCACTTT. It yields the protein CASRQTGSHSPLHF.

The rearrangement joins TRBV29-1 to TRBJ2-7; perhaps TRBD2 as D (6 bases). V was pared by 4 bases and J by 4 bases, with 8 bases between. Germline lookup yields CDR1 SQVTM and CDR2 ANQGSEA. The CDR3 is 11 amino acids. The CDR3 sequence: CSVGRGYEQYF. The CDR3 DNA reads as TGCAGCGTTGGGAGGGGATACGAGCAGTACTTC.

This chain joins TRBV5-1 and TRBJ2-2, with TRBD2 matching over 7 bases. The trim removed 2 bases at V and 4 bases at J, leaving 8 bases unmatched. CDR1 and CDR2 (germline): SGHRS, YFSETQ. The CDR3 loop spans 16 amino acids. CDR3: CASSFGGSGGTGELFF. CDR3 nucleotide sequence: TGCGCCAGCAGCTTCGGCGGGAGTGGAGGCACCGGGGAGCTGTTTTTT.

The chain employs TRBV24-1 and TRBJ2-3, with D perhaps TRBD1 (6 bases). V was clipped by 3 bases and J by 2 bases, with 11 bases between them. The CDR3 runs 15 residues. The germline gives CDR1 KGHDR, CDR2 SFDVKD. The CDR3 DNA sequence: TGTGCCACCAGTGATCCCGGGACATACACAGATACGCAGTATTTT. Encoded protein: CATSDPGTYTDTQYF.

This clone was counted only a few times. The rearrangement links TRBV7-9 to TRBJ1-2, with TRBD1 matching 8 bases. Germline CDR1 reads SEHNR; CDR2 reads FQNEAQ (reference sequence). The junction had 9 bases not matched to a gene; V was cut back by 4 bases and J by 8 bases. This CDR3 is built from 14 residues. The CDR3 bases are TGTGCCAGCAGCTCACAGGGGGAAGTTAGGGGCTACACCTTC. Its translation: CASSSQGEVRGYTF.

The gene calls are TRBV27 and TRBJ2-2; 8 bases line up with TRBD2. The CDR3 totals 16 residues. The V gene's germline CDR1 is MNHEY and CDR2 SMNVEV (reference sequence). Trimming took 2 bases from V and 4 from J; bases not matched to a gene: 6. CDR3 protein: CASSLKGTSITGELFF. The CDR3 bases are TGTGCCAGCAGTTTAAAGGGGACTAGTATCACCGGGGAGCTGTTTTTT.

A single count supports this clone. The chain carries TRBV14 and TRBJ2-5; 12 nucleotides match TRBD2. Trimming at V came to 3 bases and at J to 0 bases, leaving 8 bases not matched to a gene. The CDR3 is made up of 18 amino acids. From germline, CDR1 is SGHDN and CDR2 FVKESK. This CDR3 reads CASSHLAGGSMYQETQYF. The DNA for the CDR3 is TGTGCCAGCAGCCATCTAGCGGGAGGGTCAATGTACCAAGAGACCCAGTACTTC.

This clone was seen more than once but under ten times. The chain has TRBV19 and TRBJ1-2; TRBD1 might be the D (5 bases). Germline lookup yields CDR1 LNHDA and CDR2 SQIVND (reference sequence). The CDR3 covers 14 residues. Trimming shortened V by 7 bases and J by 4 bases, and 16 bases separated the two germline ends. Written as DNA, the CDR3 is TGTGCCAGTACCTTGACAGTCGGGTCCTATGGCTACACCTTC. Translation gives CASTLTVGSYGYTF.

This sequence joins TRBV5-1 and TRBJ2-7; 9 bases align to TRBD2. This CDR3 spans 15 amino acids. V lost 5 bases and J lost 3; bases outside the gene matches: 9. Germline lookup yields CDR1 SGHRS and CDR2 YFSETQ. CDR3 in DNA: TGCGCCAGCAGATGGAGTAGCGGGAGTGTCTACGAGCAGTACTTC. It codes for CASRWSSGSVYEQYF.

J is TRBJ1-5 and V is TRBV30; a possible D gene is TRBD1 (5 bases). Trimming took off 2 bases at V and 5 bases at J, with 10 bases between the two ends. This CDR3 is built from 13 residues. Germline CDR1 reads GTSNPN; CDR2 reads SVGIG (reference sequence). The CDR3 DNA reads as TGTGCCTGGAGTTTCTGGGGGGATCAGCCCCAGCATTTT. Protein product: CAWSFWGDQPQHF.

This clone was counted a single time. This CDR3 fails to terminate in the conserved phenylalanine or tryptophan, so it likely reflects a read error. No DNA is shown, since the ends of the CDR3 on it are uncertain; the CDR3 is the one TCRdb lists. This rearrangement joins TRBV18 to TRBJ2-6; the listed D gene, TRBD1, was not tested against the DNA. The CDR3 spans 11 amino acids, including both terminal residues. The germline gives CDR1 KGHSH, CDR2 LQKENI. CDR3 region: CASSQLDRVTL.

V and J are TRBV7-3 and TRBJ2-1, with a weak D call TRBD2 (6 bases). V lost 5 bases to trimming and J lost 1 base, with 18 bases between them. The CDR3 loop spans 17 amino acids. Germline V CDR1 and CDR2: SGHTA, FQGTGA. The CDR3 nucleotides are TGTGCCAGCAGCCCCACCGGGGGTGCGGGGTCCTACAATGAGCAGTTCTTC. It yields the protein CASSPTGGAGSYNEQFF.

The genes are TRBV6-6 and TRBJ1-5; 10 bases match TRBD1. The CDR3 covers 15 residues. J lost 4 bases, V lost 6 bases, and 6 bases had no gene match. The V gene's germline CDR1 is MNHNY and CDR2 SVGAGI (reference sequence). DNA of the CDR3: TGTGCCAGCAGCCCCGGACAGGGGGGGAATCAGCCCCAGCATTTT. It yields the protein CASSPGQGGNQPQHF.

This chain joins TRBV4-1 and TRBJ1-1, with a tentative D call TRBD1 (5 bases). The V gene's germline CDR1 is MGHRA and CDR2 YSYEKL. The CDR3 has 14 amino acids. The ends were cut back, 4 bases at V and 7 bases at J, with 16 bases in the middle. The CDR3 reads CASSPTGTSFEAFF. The CDR3 DNA reads TGCGCCAGCAGCCCGACCGGGACTTCCTTTGAAGCTTTCTTT.

Notes on this clone: Germline and junction disagree at one end, which may indicate a read error. The chain combines TRBV5-1 with TRBJ2-2; 12 bases match TRBD2. Germline assignment: CDR1 SGHRS and CDR2 YFSETQ. The CDR3 sequence is 19 residues long. The CDR3 protein is CASNLQRTSGAPNTGELFF. The CDR3 region has the DNA TGCGCCAGCAACTTGCAGCGGACTAGCGGGGCTCCGAACACCGGGGAGCTGTTTTTT.

The genes are TRBV5-1 and TRBJ2-3; 7 positions agree with TRBD2. This CDR3 region has 15 residues. Trimming cost V 9 bases and J 4 bases; bases outside gene matches: 14. Looked up from germline, CDR1 is SGHRS and CDR2 is YFSETQ. The CDR3 here is CATSNGAGVADTQYF. CDR3 coding DNA: TGCGCCACCTCAAACGGGGCGGGAGTTGCAGATACGCAGTATTTT.

In DNA, the CDR3 is TGTGCCAGCAGCCCGACGACAGGGATGAGCTATGGCTACACCTTC. As protein: CASSPTTGMSYGYTF. This rearrangement joins TRBV6-5 to TRBJ1-2, with 7 bases fitting TRBD1. Germline CDR1 MNHEY, CDR2 SVGAGI. The CDR3 consists of 15 residues. With V trimmed by 6 bases and J by 4 bases, 11 bases remained unmatched.

The CDR3, as DNA: TGTGCCAGCAGCGTAGGGCGGCCGACCTACGAGCAGTACTTC. It codes for CASSVGRPTYEQYF. V is TRBV9 and J is TRBJ2-7; no clear D gene. V was shortened by 0 bases and J by 2 bases, with 9 bases between the two germline ends. Germline V gene lookup returns CDR1 SGDLS and CDR2 YYNGEE. The CDR3 spans 14 residues. The entire variable domain, with the rest obtained from reference TRBV9 and TRBJ2-7, is as follows: DSGVTQTPKHLITATGQRVTLRCSPRSGDLSVYWYQQSLDQGLQFLIQYYNGEERAKGNILERFSAQQFPDLHSELNLSSLELGDSALYFCASSVGRPTYEQYFGPGTRLTVT.

The chain joins TRBV3-1 (or the pseudogene TRBV3-2) to TRBJ1-3; D unresolved. Between the trimmed V and J ends, which lost 5 bases and 9 bases, there was a span of 14 bases. The CDR3 totals 13 residues. CDR1 and CDR2 from the germline V gene are LGHDT and YNNKEL (reference sequence). The DNA of the CDR3 is TGTGCCAGCAGCGGTGGTCTTGCGGTCACCATATATTTT. Protein: CASSGGLAVTIYF.

V is TRBV7-8 and J is TRBJ2-2; D gene unclear. In germline, CDR1 is SGHVS, CDR2 FQNEAQ. The CDR3 runs 15 residues. The germline V and J ends were trimmed by 2 bases and 3 bases, with 10 bases remaining between them. CDR3: CASSLPLLHTGELFF. The DNA for the CDR3 is TGTGCCAGCAGCTTACCCCTACTTCACACCGGGGAGCTGTTTTTT.

This clone was found a few times. This chain uses TRBV18 with TRBJ1-6, with TRBD1 matching 7 bases. Germline CDR1 and CDR2: KGHSH and LQKENI. The CDR3 runs to 16 residues. The V and J ends lost 1 base and 6 bases, in that order; junction bases with no gene match: 6. The DNA of the CDR3 is TGTGCCAGCTCACCACTGCCCCAGGGGGTTAATTCACCCCTCCACTTT. Translating it yields CASSPLPQGVNSPLHF.

The V call is TRBV21-1, the J call TRBJ1-2; the table assigns TRBD1, which was not confirmed against the DNA. TRBV21-1 is termed a pseudogene. The CDR3 has 14 residues. CDR3 DNA sequence: TGTGCCAGCAGCAAAGGGCAGGCCTACTATGGCTACACCTTC. Translation gives CASSKGQAYYGYTF.

The chain carries TRBV4-3 and TRBJ2-2, with D maybe TRBD2 (5 bases). The V gene's germline CDR1 is LGHNA and CDR2 YSLEER. Trimming removed 1 base at V and 7 bases at J, with 10 bases between. The CDR3 is made up of 14 amino acids. The CDR3 DNA is TGCGCCAGCAGCCAAGCGGGATCGGGCGGGGAGCTGTTTTTT. It specifies CASSQAGSGGELFF.